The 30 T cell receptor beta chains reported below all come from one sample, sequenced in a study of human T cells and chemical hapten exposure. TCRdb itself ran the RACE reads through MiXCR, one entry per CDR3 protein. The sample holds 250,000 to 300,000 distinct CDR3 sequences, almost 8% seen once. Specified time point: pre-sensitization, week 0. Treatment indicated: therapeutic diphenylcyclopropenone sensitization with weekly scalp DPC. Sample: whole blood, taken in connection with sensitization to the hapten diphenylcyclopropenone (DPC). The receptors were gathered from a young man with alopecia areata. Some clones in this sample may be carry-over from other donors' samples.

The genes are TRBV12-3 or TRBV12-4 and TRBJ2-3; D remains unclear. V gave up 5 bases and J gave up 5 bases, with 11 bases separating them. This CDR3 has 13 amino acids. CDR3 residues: CASSPTRVDTQYF. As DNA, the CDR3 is TGTGCCAGCAGTCCCACCCGCGTAGATACGCAGTATTTT.

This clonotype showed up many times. CDR3 protein: CASTGGHSNQPQHF. Here the CDR3 DNA reads TGTGCCAGTACAGGGGGCCATAGCAATCAGCCCCAGCATTTT. The chain employs TRBV6-2 or TRBV6-3 and TRBJ1-5; 9 nucleotides line up with TRBD1. The CDR3 is 14 residues long. With V trimmed by 9 bases and J by 0 bases, 3 bases remained unmatched. In germline, CDR1 is MNHEY, CDR2 SVGEGT.

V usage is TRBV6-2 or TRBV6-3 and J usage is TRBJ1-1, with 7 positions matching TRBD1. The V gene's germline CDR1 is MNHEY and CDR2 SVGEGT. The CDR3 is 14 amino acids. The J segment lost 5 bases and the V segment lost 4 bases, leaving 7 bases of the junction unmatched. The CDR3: CASSFQGGGTEAFF. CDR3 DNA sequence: TGTGCCAGCAGTTTCCAAGGGGGCGGAACTGAAGCTTTCTTT.

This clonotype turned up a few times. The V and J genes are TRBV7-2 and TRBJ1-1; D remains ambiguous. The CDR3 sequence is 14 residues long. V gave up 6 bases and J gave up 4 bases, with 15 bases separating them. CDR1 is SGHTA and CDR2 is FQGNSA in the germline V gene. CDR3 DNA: TGTGCCAGCAGTCGAGACTCCGCCCCCACTGAAGCTTTCTTT. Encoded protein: CASSRDSAPTEAFF. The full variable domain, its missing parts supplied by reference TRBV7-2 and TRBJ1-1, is GAGVSQSPSNKVTEKGKDVELRCDPISGHTALYWYRQSLGQGLEFLIYFQGNSAPDKSGLPSDRFSAERTGGSVSTLTIQRTQQEDSAVYLCASSRDSAPTEAFFGQGTRLTVV.

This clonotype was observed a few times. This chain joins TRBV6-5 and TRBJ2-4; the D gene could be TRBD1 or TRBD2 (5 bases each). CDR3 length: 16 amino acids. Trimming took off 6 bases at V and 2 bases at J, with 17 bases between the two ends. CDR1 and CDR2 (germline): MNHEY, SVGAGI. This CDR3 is CASRTAGSATKNIQYF. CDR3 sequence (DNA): TGTGCCAGCAGGACGGCAGGGAGCGCCACCAAAAACATTCAGTACTTC.

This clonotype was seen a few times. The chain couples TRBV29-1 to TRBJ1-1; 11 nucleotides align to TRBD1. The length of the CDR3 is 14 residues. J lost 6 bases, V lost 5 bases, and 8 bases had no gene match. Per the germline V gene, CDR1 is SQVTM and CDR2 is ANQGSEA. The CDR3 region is CSVIGQGASAEAFF. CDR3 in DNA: TGCAGCGTTATCGGACAGGGGGCATCCGCTGAAGCTTTCTTT.

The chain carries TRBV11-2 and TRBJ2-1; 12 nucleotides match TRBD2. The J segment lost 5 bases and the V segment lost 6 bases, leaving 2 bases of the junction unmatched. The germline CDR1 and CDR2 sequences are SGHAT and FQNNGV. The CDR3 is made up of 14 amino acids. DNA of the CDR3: TGTGCCAGCAGTGGACTAGCGGGGAACAATGAGCAGTTCTTC. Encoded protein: CASSGLAGNNEQFF. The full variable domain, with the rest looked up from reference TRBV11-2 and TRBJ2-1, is EAGVAQSPRYKIIEKRQSVAFWCNPISGHATLYWYQQILGQGPKLLIQFQNNGVVDDSQLPKDRFSAERLKGVDSTLKIQPAKLEDSAVYLCASSGLAGNNEQFFGPGTRLTVL.

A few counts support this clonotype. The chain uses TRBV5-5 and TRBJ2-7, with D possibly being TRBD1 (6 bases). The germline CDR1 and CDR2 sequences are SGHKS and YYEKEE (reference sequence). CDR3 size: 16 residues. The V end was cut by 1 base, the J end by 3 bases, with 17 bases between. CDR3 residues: CASSLSLDRRSYEQYV. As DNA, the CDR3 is TGTGCCAGCAGCTTGTCCCTTGACAGGAGGAGCTACGAGCAGTACGTC.

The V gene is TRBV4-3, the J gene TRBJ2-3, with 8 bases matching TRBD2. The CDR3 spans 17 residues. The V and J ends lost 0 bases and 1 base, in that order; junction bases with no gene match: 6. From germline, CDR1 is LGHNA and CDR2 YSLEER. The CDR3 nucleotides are TGCGCCAGCAGCCAAGATCCCGCAGCGGGGGGCACAGATACGCAGTATTTT. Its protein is CASSQDPAAGGTDTQYF.

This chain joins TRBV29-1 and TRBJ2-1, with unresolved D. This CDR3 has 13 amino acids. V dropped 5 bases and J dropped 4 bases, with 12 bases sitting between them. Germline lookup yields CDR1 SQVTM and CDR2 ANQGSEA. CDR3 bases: TGCAGCGTTAAGGATAGTTCGTACAATGAGCAGTTCTTC. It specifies CSVKDSSYNEQFF.

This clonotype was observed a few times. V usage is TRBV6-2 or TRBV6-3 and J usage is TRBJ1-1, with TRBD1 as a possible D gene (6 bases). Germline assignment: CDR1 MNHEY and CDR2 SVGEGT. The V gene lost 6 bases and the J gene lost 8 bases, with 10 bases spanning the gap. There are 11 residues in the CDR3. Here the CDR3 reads CASRETGEAFF. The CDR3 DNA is TGTGCCAGCAGGGAAACAGGGGAAGCTTTCTTT.

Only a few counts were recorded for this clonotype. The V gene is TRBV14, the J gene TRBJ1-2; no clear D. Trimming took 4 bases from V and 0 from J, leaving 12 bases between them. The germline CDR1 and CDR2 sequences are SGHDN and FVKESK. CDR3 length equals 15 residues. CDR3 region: CASSRGASSNYGYTF. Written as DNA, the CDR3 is TGTGCCAGCAGCCGGGGAGCTAGTTCTAACTATGGCTACACCTTC.

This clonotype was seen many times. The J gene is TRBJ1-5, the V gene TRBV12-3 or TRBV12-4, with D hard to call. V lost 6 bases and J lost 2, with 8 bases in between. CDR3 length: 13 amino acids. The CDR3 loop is CASSLRGNQPQHF. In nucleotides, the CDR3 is TGTGCCAGCAGCTTAAGGGGCAATCAGCCCCAGCATTTT.

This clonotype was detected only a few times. The CDR3 reads CASSLTEYTGELFF. The CDR3 bases are TGTGCCAGCAGCTTGACAGAATACACCGGGGAGCTGTTTTTT. The chain uses TRBV7-3 and TRBJ2-2; the D gene is possibly TRBD1 (5 bases). CDR1 is SGHTA and CDR2 is FQGTGA in the germline V gene. V lost 3 bases and J lost 3, with 8 bases in between. There are 14 residues in the CDR3.

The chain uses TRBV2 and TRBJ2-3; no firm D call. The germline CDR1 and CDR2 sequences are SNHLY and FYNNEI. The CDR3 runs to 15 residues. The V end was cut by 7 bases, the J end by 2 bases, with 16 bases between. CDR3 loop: CASIMSSSSTDTQYF. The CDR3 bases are TGTGCCAGCATCATGTCGTCAAGCTCCACAGATACGCAGTATTTT.

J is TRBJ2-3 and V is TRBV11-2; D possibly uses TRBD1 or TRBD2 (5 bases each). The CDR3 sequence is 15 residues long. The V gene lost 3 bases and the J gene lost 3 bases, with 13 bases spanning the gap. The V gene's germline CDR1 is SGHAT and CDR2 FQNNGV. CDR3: CASSFFWGRTDTQYF. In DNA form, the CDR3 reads TGTGCCAGCAGCTTCTTCTGGGGACGGACAGATACGCAGTATTTT.

CDR3 DNA: TGTGCCAGCAGCTTAGTTGGGACAGGGTCGACAGATACGCAGTATTTT. This sequence encodes CASSLVGTGSTDTQYF. The genes are TRBV7-2 and TRBJ2-3; 9 bases fit TRBD1. The V segment lost 1 base and the J segment 3 bases; nucleotides outside the gene matches: 5. Germline loops: CDR1 SGHTA, CDR2 FQGNSA. CDR3 size: 16 residues.

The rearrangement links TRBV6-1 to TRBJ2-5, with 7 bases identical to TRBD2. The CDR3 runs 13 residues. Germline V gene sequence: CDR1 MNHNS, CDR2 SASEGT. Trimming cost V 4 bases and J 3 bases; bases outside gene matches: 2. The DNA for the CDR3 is TGTGCCAGCAGTGCCGGACTAGAAGAGACCCAGTACTTC. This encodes CASSAGLEETQYF.

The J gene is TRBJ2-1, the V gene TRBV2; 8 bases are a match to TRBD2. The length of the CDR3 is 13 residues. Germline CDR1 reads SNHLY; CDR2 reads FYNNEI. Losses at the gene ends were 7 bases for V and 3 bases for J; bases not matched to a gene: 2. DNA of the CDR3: TGTGCCAGCAAACGGGGGGGCTACAATGAGCAGTTCTTC. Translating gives CASKRGGYNEQFF. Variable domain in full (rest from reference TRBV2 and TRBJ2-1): EPEVTQTPSHQVTQMGQEVILRCVPISNHLYFYWYRQILGQKVEFLVSFYNNEISEKSEIFDDQFSVERPDGSNFTLKIRSTKLEDSAMYFCASKRGGYNEQFFGPGTRLTVL.

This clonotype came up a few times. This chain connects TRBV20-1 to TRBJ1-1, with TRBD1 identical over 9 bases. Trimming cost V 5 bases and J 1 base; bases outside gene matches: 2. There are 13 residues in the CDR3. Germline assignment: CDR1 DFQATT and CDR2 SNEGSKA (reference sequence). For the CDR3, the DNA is TGCAGTGCTCCGGGACAGGGGAACACTGAAGCTTTCTTT. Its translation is CSAPGQGNTEAFF.

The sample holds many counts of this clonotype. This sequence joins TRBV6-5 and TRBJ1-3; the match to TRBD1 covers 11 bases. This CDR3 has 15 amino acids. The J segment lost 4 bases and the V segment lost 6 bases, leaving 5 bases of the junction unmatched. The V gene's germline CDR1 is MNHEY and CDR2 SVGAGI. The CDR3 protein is CASRPDRGLGNTIYF. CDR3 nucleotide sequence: TGTGCCAGCAGACCGGACAGGGGGCTCGGAAACACCATATATTTT.

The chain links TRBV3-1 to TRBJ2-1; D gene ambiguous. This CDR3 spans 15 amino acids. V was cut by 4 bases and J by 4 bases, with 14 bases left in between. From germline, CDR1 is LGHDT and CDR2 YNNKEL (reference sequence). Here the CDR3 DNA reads TGTGCCAGCAGCCCTCTCACGTCTCTTTACAATGAGCAGTTCTTC. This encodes CASSPLTSLYNEQFF.

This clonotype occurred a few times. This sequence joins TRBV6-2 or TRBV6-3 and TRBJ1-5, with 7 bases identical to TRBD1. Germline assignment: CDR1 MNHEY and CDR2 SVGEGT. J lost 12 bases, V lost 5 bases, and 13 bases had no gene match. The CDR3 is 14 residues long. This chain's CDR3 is CASSDRVKEYFQHF. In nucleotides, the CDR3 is TGTGCCAGCAGTGACAGGGTTAAAGAATATTTCCAGCATTTT.

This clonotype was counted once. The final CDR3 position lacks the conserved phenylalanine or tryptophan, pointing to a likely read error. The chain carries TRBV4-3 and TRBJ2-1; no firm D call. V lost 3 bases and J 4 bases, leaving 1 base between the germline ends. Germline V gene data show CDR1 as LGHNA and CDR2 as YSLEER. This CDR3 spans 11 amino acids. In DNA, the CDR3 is TGCGCCAGCAGCCAGTACAATGAGCAGTTCATC. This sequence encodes CASSQYNEQFI.

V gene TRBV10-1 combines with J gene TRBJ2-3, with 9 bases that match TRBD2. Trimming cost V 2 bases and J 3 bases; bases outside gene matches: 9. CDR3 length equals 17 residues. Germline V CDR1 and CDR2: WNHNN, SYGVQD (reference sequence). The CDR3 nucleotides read TGCGCCAGCAGTGAGGCCGGGACTAGCCTCAATACAGATACGCAGTATTTT. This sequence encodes CASSEAGTSLNTDTQYF.

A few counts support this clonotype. The CDR3 DNA sequence: TGTGCCAGCAGCTTAGCTTTACTTGACGTTCAAGAGACCCAGTACTTC. Translation: CASSLALLDVQETQYF. V usage is TRBV11-2 and J usage is TRBJ2-5; no firm D call. This CDR3 has 16 residues. V lost 1 base and J lost 2, with 14 bases in between. CDR1 and CDR2 from the germline V gene are SGHAT and FQNNGV.

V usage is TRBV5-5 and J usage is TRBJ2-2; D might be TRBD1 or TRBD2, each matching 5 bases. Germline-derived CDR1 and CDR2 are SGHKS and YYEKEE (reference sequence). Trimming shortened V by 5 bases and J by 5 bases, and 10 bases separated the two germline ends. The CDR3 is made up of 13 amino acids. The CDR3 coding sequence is TGTGCCAGCAGTCCCGAGGGGACCGGGGAGCTGTTTTTT. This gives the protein CASSPEGTGELFF. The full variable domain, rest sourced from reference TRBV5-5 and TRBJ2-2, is DAGVTQSPTHLIKTRGQQVTLRCSPISGHKSVSWYQQVLGQGPQFIFQYYEKEERGRGNFPDRFSARQFPNYSSELNVNALLLGDSALYLCASSPEGTGELFFGEGSRLTVL.

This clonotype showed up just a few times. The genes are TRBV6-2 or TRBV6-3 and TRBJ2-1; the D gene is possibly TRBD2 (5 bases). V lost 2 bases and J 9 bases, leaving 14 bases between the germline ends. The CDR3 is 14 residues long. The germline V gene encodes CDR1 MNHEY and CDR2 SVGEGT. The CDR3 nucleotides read TGTGCCAGCAGTTACATCGGCAGTCGGGGTGAGCAGTTCTTC. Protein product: CASSYIGSRGEQFF.

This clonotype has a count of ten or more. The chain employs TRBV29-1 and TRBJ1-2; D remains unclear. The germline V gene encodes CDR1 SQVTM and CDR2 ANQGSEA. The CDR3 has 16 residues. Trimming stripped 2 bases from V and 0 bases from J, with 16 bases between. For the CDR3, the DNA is TGCAGCGTTGAACAAGTTGAAGAATCTCCTAACTATGGCTACACCTTC. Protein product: CSVEQVEESPNYGYTF.

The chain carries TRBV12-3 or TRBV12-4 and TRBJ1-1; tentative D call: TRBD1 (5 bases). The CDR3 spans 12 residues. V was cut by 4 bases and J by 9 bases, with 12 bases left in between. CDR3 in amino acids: CASSWGGRKAFF. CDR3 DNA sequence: TGTGCCAGCAGTTGGGGGGGGAGAAAAGCTTTCTTT.